The clone carrying this T cell receptor beta chain was observed a handful of times. Sequencing used immunoSEQ multiplex PCR; TCRdb keeps in-frame clones, though not all of them. The sample holds about 92,000 clones, roughly four fifths seen once. The germline CDR1 and CDR2 sequences are MGHRA and YSYEKL. The CDR3 loop spans 16 amino acids. With 3 bases removed from V and 9 bases from J, the gap between germline ends came to 21 bases. The entry originates in a study of control samples from healthy donors and cancer patients. Sequenced: blood. The rearrangement links TRBV4-1 to TRBJ1-5; D uncertain. This clonotype was sampled from a woman aged 55-69 years in good health. CDR3: CASSQDPTGGVRPQHF. CDR3 in DNA: TGCGCCAGCAGCCAGGACCCTACGGGCGGCGTGCGGCCCCAGCATTTT.